This TCR beta chain emerged from a study of blood T cell repertoires in COVID-19. Study-wide context: The United States, Italy and Spain provided the acute and convalescent COVID-19 samples. PBMCs, B-cell-depleted T cells, or T cells provided the cDNA or gDNA that made up the material.

One Seattle source followed patients from active infection through their disease course. Per the original methods: Amplified reference gene primers provided the basis for estimating nucleated cell counts. Profiling relied on immunoSEQ multiplex PCR, and the TCRdb table lists in-frame clones only, not all of them. The V and J calls and the clone size are those of that table, but D and trimming were determined from the DNA. The sample has about 280,000 clones, 85% to 90% seen once. This TCR was recovered from a woman in her twenties or thirties with COVID-19, enrolled during active disease. The source material was peripheral blood.

The CDR3 is CASSLGGDRGKHTEAFF. In DNA form, the CDR3 reads TGTGCCAGCAGCTTAGGTGGGGACAGGGGAAAACACACTGAAGCTTTCTTT. V gene TRBV11-3 combines with J gene TRBJ1-1; 10 nucleotides agree with TRBD1. The CDR3 runs 17 residues. With V trimmed by 1 base and J by 3 bases, 8 bases remained unmatched. The germline V gene has CDR1 SGHNT and CDR2 YENEEA. Full variable domain (outside the CDR3, taken from reference TRBV11-3 and TRBJ1-1): EAGVVQSPRYKIIEKKQPVAFWCNPISGHNTLYWYLQNLGQGPELLIRYENEEAVDDSQLPKDRFSAERLKGVDSTLKIQPAELGDSAVYLCASSLGGDRGKHTEAFFGQGTRLTVV.